This passage covers 29 T cell receptor beta chains from one sample sequenced in a study of blood T cell repertoires in COVID-19. Clones were sequenced by immunoSEQ multiplex PCR, and TCRdb holds only the in-frame ones, with some missing. The sample has 150,000 to 180,000 clones, around 90% seen once. Material for sequencing was peripheral blood. These TCRs come from a man aged 50-60 years with acute or convalescent COVID-19.

The J gene is TRBJ1-5, the V gene TRBV28; D is undetermined. CDR1 and CDR2 (germline): MDHEN, SYDVKM. The V gene lost 5 bases and the J gene lost 5 bases, with 13 bases spanning the gap. This CDR3 comprises 14 residues. The CDR3 region is CASSPPDGYQPQHF. The DNA for the CDR3 is TGTGCCAGCAGTCCTCCAGACGGGTATCAGCCCCAGCATTTT.

This chain links TRBV10-3 with TRBJ2-1; unclear D gene. The germline V gene encodes CDR1 ENHRY and CDR2 SYGVKD. The V and J ends lost 5 bases and 5 bases respectively, with 7 bases between them. The CDR3 spans 12 residues. CDR3 sequence: CAISRGDNEQFF. For the CDR3, the DNA is TGTGCCATCAGTCGTGGAGACAATGAGCAGTTCTTC.

This sequence joins TRBV28 and TRBJ2-2, with D tentatively TRBD1 (7 bases). CDR3 length: 16 residues. V was clipped by 7 bases and J by 1 base, with 16 bases between them. The germline gives CDR1 MDHEN, CDR2 SYDVKM. CDR3 sequence: CASTGGSSGNTGELFF. CDR3 nucleotides: TGTGCCAGCACAGGGGGGAGCAGTGGGAACACCGGGGAGCTGTTTTTT.

The CDR3 nucleotides are TGTGCCAGCAGCTCCAGCGGGACTAGCGGGGGCGTACCGCGGGACCTGACTTTC. Translation gives CASSSSGTSGGVPRDLTF. The V and J genes are TRBV7-6 and TRBJ2-6; 14 nucleotides align to TRBD2. V gave up 4 bases and J gave up 15 bases; unmatched junction bases: 17. CDR1 SGHVS and CDR2 FNYEAQ come from the germline V gene. This CDR3 is built from 18 residues.

The V gene is TRBV7-9, the J gene TRBJ2-5; D is unresolved. The CDR3 has 12 amino acids. Germline CDR1 SEHNR, CDR2 FQNEAQ (reference sequence). Trimming removed 5 bases from V and 7 bases from J, with 11 bases in between. Here the CDR3 DNA reads TGTGCCAGCAGCCCCGGTGATGGGACCCAGTACTTC. Its translation is CASSPGDGTQYF.

The V call is TRBV28, the J call TRBJ1-1; D perhaps matches TRBD1 (6 bases). Germline V gene sequence: CDR1 MDHEN, CDR2 SYDVKM. V was shortened by 5 bases and J by 2 bases, with 24 bases between the two germline ends. The CDR3 totals 18 residues. The CDR3 region is CASSLLTGTPRDNTEAFF. CDR3 nucleotides: TGTGCCAGCAGTCTACTAACCGGGACACCCCGGGACAACACTGAAGCTTTCTTT.

The chain uses TRBV15 and TRBJ2-7; 10 nucleotides agree with TRBD2. The CDR3 has 15 amino acids. Germline V gene lookup returns CDR1 LNHNV and CDR2 YYDKDF (reference sequence). Trimming cost V 2 bases and J 6 bases; bases outside gene matches: 7. The CDR3 spells CATSRYLAGVSEQYF. CDR3 DNA: TGTGCCACCAGCAGATACCTAGCGGGAGTCAGCGAGCAGTACTTC.

The rearrangement links TRBV7-8 to TRBJ2-3, with TRBD1 identical over 8 bases. In germline, CDR1 is SGHVS, CDR2 FQNEAQ. The CDR3 consists of 16 residues. Trimming cost V 5 bases and J 0 bases; bases outside gene matches: 7. The CDR3 bases are TGTGCCAGCAGCGTACTGGACAGGGAAAGCACAGATACGCAGTATTTT. It yields the protein CASSVLDRESTDTQYF.

V is TRBV6-2 or TRBV6-3 and J is TRBJ2-7; a possible D gene is TRBD1 (5 bases). The CDR3 runs 15 residues. Looked up from germline, CDR1 is MNHEY and CDR2 is SVGEGT. Trimming took off 0 bases at V and 2 bases at J, with 11 bases between the two ends. CDR3 nucleotide sequence: TGTGCCAGCAGTTACTCGATTCAGGGCGCCTACGAGCAGTACTTC. It translates to CASSYSIQGAYEQYF.

The genes are TRBV27 and TRBJ2-1; 7 nucleotides match TRBD2. This CDR3 contains 16 residues. The germline CDR1 and CDR2 sequences are MNHEY and SMNVEV (reference sequence). Losses at the gene ends were 2 bases for V and 6 bases for J; bases not matched to a gene: 10. In DNA form, the CDR3 reads TGTGCCAGCAGTTTAATCAAAGTTGGACTAGGCAATGAGCAGTTCTTC. It specifies CASSLIKVGLGNEQFF.

The genes are TRBV7-9 and TRBJ2-3; no definite D call. Trimming took 0 bases from V and 5 from J, leaving 12 bases between them. The CDR3 length is 15 residues. Germline V gene sequence: CDR1 SEHNR, CDR2 FQNEAQ (reference sequence). The CDR3 protein is CASSLARPAEDTQYF. The CDR3 bases are TGTGCCAGCAGCTTAGCGAGGCCCGCTGAAGATACGCAGTATTTT.

As DNA, the CDR3 is TGCGCCAGCAGCCCGATAGCGGGAGGTGCCTACAATGAGCAGTTCTTC. Translated, it gives CASSPIAGGAYNEQFF. The V gene is TRBV5-1, the J gene TRBJ2-1, with TRBD2 identical over 10 bases. The V gene end was trimmed by 4 bases and the J gene end by 2 bases; junction bases not matched to a gene: 6. In germline, CDR1 is SGHRS, CDR2 YFSETQ. The CDR3 is 16 amino acids.

The chain couples TRBV27 to TRBJ2-3, with a weak D call TRBD1 (5 bases). In germline, CDR1 is MNHEY, CDR2 SMNVEV (reference sequence). V was trimmed by 3 bases and J by 4 bases, leaving 11 bases between them. The length of the CDR3 is 14 residues. In nucleotides, the CDR3 is TGTGCCAGCAGTTTCCAGGGCCGGGCAGATACGCAGTATTTT. Translation gives CASSFQGRADTQYF.

V and J are TRBV4-1 and TRBJ2-5; the match to TRBD2 covers 8 bases. This CDR3 spans 14 amino acids. The germline gives CDR1 MGHRA, CDR2 YSYEKL. The trim removed 4 bases at V and 4 bases at J, leaving 5 bases unmatched. CDR3 bases: TGCGCCAGCAGCCCACGGGGGGGCGCAGAGACCCAGTACTTC. As protein: CASSPRGGAETQYF.

This clone was counted once. V usage is TRBV11-2 and J usage is TRBJ2-2; 8 bases line up with TRBD1. The CDR3 totals 15 residues. The germline V gene encodes CDR1 SGHAT and CDR2 FQNNGV. J was trimmed by 5 bases and V by 6 bases; bases with no gene match: 8. The CDR3 DNA sequence: TGTGCCAGCAGACCCGGACAGGGAGGTACCGGGGAGCTGTTTTTT. Translation gives CASRPGQGGTGELFF. Variable domain in full (rest from reference TRBV11-2 and TRBJ2-2): EAGVAQSPRYKIIEKRQSVAFWCNPISGHATLYWYQQILGQGPKLLIQFQNNGVVDDSQLPKDRFSAERLKGVDSTLKIQPAKLEDSAVYLCASRPGQGGTGELFFGEGSRLTVL.

V gene TRBV19 combines with J gene TRBJ2-1; D uncertain. In germline, CDR1 is LNHDA, CDR2 SQIVND (reference sequence). V was clipped by 9 bases and J by 0 bases, with 15 bases between them. The CDR3 consists of 15 residues. DNA for the CDR3: TGTGCCAGCCGCCTCTCTTCGAGCTCCTACAATGAGCAGTTCTTC. Residues: CASRLSSSSYNEQFF.

The count of this clone is one. The rearrangement joins TRBV18 to TRBJ2-2; D may be TRBD1 (5 bases). The CDR3 loop spans 14 amino acids. The germline gives CDR1 KGHSH, CDR2 LQKENI. V was clipped by 1 base and J by 3 bases, with 6 bases between them. The CDR3 loop is CASSPRRDTGELFF. For the CDR3, the DNA is TGTGCCAGCTCACCACGCAGGGACACCGGGGAGCTGTTTTTT. Looking up the rest from reference TRBV18 and TRBJ2-2 gives the full variable domain: NAGVMQNPRHLVRRRGQEARLRCSPMKGHSHVYWYRQLPEEGLKFMVYLQKENIIDESGMPKERFSAEFPKEGPSILRIQQVVRGDSAAYFCASSPRRDTGELFFGEGSRLTVL.

The chain uses TRBV4-1 and TRBJ2-2, with 12 positions matching TRBD1. CDR1 and CDR2 (germline): MGHRA, YSYEKL. This CDR3 spans 18 amino acids. With 0 bases clipped from V and 5 bases from J, the junction kept 7 bases outside the gene matches. The CDR3 is CASSQDPGQGAWTGELFF. DNA for the CDR3: TGCGCCAGCAGCCAAGATCCGGGACAGGGGGCCTGGACCGGGGAGCTGTTTTTT.

The genes are TRBV6-5 and TRBJ1-1; D is perhaps TRBD1 (6 bases). Germline-derived CDR1 and CDR2 are MNHEY and SVGAGI. The CDR3 contains 13 residues. V was cut by 9 bases and J by 7 bases, with 18 bases left in between. The CDR3: CASRRNREGEAFF. As DNA, the CDR3 is TGTGCCAGTCGGAGAAACAGGGAAGGTGAAGCTTTCTTT.

This clone has only one observation. J is TRBJ1-2 and V is TRBV23-1, with a possible D match to TRBD1 (6 bases). TRBV23-1 is treated as an ORF (open reading frame) with a function not yet certain. This CDR3 spans 14 amino acids. Trimming took 3 bases from V and 4 from J, leaving 12 bases between them. The CDR3 region has the DNA TGCGCCAGCAGTCACGGGGGGCGAGGCTATGGCTACACCTTC. Translation: CASSHGGRGYGYTF.

This chain joins TRBV27 and TRBJ2-1; possibly TRBD2 for D (6 bases). Germline CDR1 is MNHEY and CDR2 is SMNVEV (reference sequence). This CDR3 is built from 17 residues. V lost 7 bases and J lost 3, with 22 bases in between. The CDR3 region has the DNA TGTGCCAGCACCCAAGTCCCTTCTAGCGACTACTACAATGAGCAGTTCTTC. It codes for CASTQVPSSDYYNEQFF.

This chain uses TRBV28 with TRBJ2-2; the D gene is possibly TRBD2 (5 bases). V was shortened by 5 bases and J by 3 bases, with 10 bases between the two germline ends. In germline, CDR1 is MDHEN, CDR2 SYDVKM. The CDR3 has 14 residues. The CDR3: CASSTSSYTGELFF. The CDR3 DNA follows: TGTGCCAGCAGTACGTCTAGCTACACCGGGGAGCTGTTTTTT.

The chain employs TRBV10-1 and TRBJ2-3, with 8 positions matching TRBD2. CDR3 length: 13 residues. Losses at the gene ends were 2 bases for V and 9 bases for J; bases not matched to a gene: 4. CDR1 is WNHNN, CDR2 SYGVQD, per germline (reference sequence). For the CDR3, the DNA is TGCGCCAGCAGTGAGCCCAGCGGGAGAACGCAGTATTTT. It specifies CASSEPSGRTQYF.

J is TRBJ1-2 and V is TRBV7-2, with a weak D call TRBD1 (6 bases). Germline V gene sequence: CDR1 SGHTA, CDR2 FQGNSA. V was trimmed by 0 bases and J by 4 bases, leaving 15 bases between them. This CDR3 contains 16 residues. The CDR3 here is CASSLAPGRGFYGYTF. For the CDR3, the DNA is TGTGCCAGCAGCTTAGCGCCGGGCAGGGGATTCTATGGCTACACCTTC.

The genes are TRBV4-2 and TRBJ2-5; 12 nucleotides line up with TRBD2. J was trimmed by 5 bases and V by 1 base; bases with no gene match: 8. Germline values: CDR1 LGHNA, CDR2 YNFKEQ. This CDR3 is built from 17 residues. CDR3 protein: CASSQANLAGGPETQYF. Written as DNA, the CDR3 is TGTGCCAGCAGCCAAGCGAACCTAGCGGGGGGGCCTGAGACCCAGTACTTC.

V and J are TRBV7-9 and TRBJ2-4; TRBD2 aligns across 10 bases. The germline gives CDR1 SEHNR, CDR2 FQNEAQ (reference sequence). V shed 6 bases, J shed 5 bases, and the junction held 7 bases outside the gene matches. This CDR3 spans 15 amino acids. DNA of the CDR3: TGTGCCAGCAGTCAGAGGACTAGCGGACAAAACATTCAGTACTTC. This gives the protein CASSQRTSGQNIQYF.

This clone was observed a single time. V usage is TRBV19 and J usage is TRBJ2-7; possible D gene TRBD1, 6 bases. The germline V and J ends were trimmed by 8 bases and 9 bases, with 14 bases remaining between them. The CDR3 runs 11 residues. Germline assignment: CDR1 LNHDA and CDR2 SQIVND (reference sequence). The CDR3 is CASGDGQTQYF. CDR3 coding DNA: TGTGCCAGTGGAGACGGACAGACGCAGTACTTC. Full variable domain (missing parts from reference TRBV19 and TRBJ2-7): DGGITQSPKYLFRKEGQNVTLSCEQNLNHDAMYWYRQDPGQGLRLIYYSQIVNDFQKGDIAEGYSVSREKKESFPLTVTSAQKNPTAFYLCASGDGQTQYFGPGTRLTVT.

This chain links TRBV10-3 with TRBJ1-3; D is possibly TRBD1 (5 bases). Trimming pared 6 bases from V and 0 bases from J, leaving 9 bases between. Germline V gene lookup returns CDR1 ENHRY and CDR2 SYGVKD. The CDR3 spans 14 residues. CDR3: CAIRGQNSGNTIYF. Written as DNA, the CDR3 is TGTGCCATCAGAGGACAAAACTCTGGAAACACCATATATTTT.

V and J are TRBV29-1 and TRBJ2-7; the D gene is possibly TRBD2 (5 bases). V was shortened by 5 bases and J by 7 bases, with 15 bases between the two germline ends. Germline V gene data show CDR1 as SQVTM and CDR2 as ANQGSEA. This CDR3 has 12 amino acids. This CDR3 is CSVSWRTREQYF. DNA of the CDR3: TGCAGCGTTTCGTGGAGAACTAGAGAGCAGTACTTC.